The next 27 T cell receptor beta chains were all read from a single sample in a study of tumor-infiltrating lymphocytes in primary liver carcinoma. Using a constant-region primer together with ProtoScript II reverse transcriptase, TCR beta cDNA was made from around 500 ng of total RNA. Three nested multiplex PCR rounds, a slightly modified ARM-PCR method, built the TCR beta libraries. The two initial PCR rounds, about 9 cycles each, used TRBV1-TRBV30 forward and C-beta reverse primers. TCRdb called the multiplex PCR reads again in MiXCR, with one record for every CDR3 protein. The table includes approximately 190,000 distinct CDR3 sequences, 70% to 90% detected once. From roughly 21-30 mg of unsorted bulk tissue, DNA and RNA were co-extracted together. Specimen: tumor tissue from primary liver carcinoma. Receptors originate from a man in his forties with primary liver carcinoma and hepatitis B virus infection.

For this clonotype: At one end the junction does not follow the germline gene, possibly because of a read error. The chain joins TRBV7-8 to TRBJ2-7; weak D call: TRBD1 (6 bases). Per germline, CDR1 SGHVS and CDR2 FQNEAQ. This CDR3 is 15 amino acids long. CDR3 nucleotide sequence: TGTGCCAGCAGCTCTTATGGCAGGGGTCCCTACGACCAGTACTTC. It translates to CASSSYGRGPYDQYF.

A word on this clonotype: A much larger clone differs from this one at a single base, so this may be a read error. V is TRBV5-5 and J is TRBJ2-5; 10 bases agree with TRBD2. CDR1 and CDR2 (germline): SGHKS, YYEKEE (reference sequence). CDR3 length: 15 amino acids. Trimming cost V 3 bases and J 1 base; bases outside gene matches: 3. The CDR3 DNA reads as TGTGCCAGCAGCTCAATAGCGGGAGGCCAAGAGACCCAGTACTTC. It encodes CASSSIAGGQETQYF.

A few counts support this clonotype. The V and J genes are TRBV6-6 and TRBJ1-3; the D is unclear. The CDR3 extends over 15 amino acids. In germline, CDR1 is MNHNY, CDR2 SVGAGI (reference sequence). V was shortened by 0 bases and J by 2 bases, with 8 bases between the two germline ends. The CDR3 sequence is CASSYSWGTGNTIYF. CDR3 sequence (DNA): TGTGCCAGCAGTTACTCGTGGGGTACTGGAAACACCATATATTTT.

The CDR3 DNA sequence: TGTCCTAGCAACGTAGGGCCGGCGGGTGAAAGCTCCTACGAGCAGTACTTC. It yields the protein CPSNVGPAGESSYEQYF. The chain recombines TRBV11-1 with TRBJ2-7; D perhaps matches TRBD2 (5 bases). Looked up from germline, CDR1 is SGHAT and CDR2 is FQDESV (reference sequence). The CDR3 contains 17 residues.

Remarks on this clonotype: One end of the junction varies from germline; a read error may be responsible. The chain has TRBV29-1 and TRBJ2-1; D is perhaps TRBD1 (6 bases). In germline, CDR1 is SQVTM, CDR2 ANQGSEA. This CDR3 has 14 amino acids. The CDR3 DNA follows: TGCAGCGCCCATAAGACAGGAGGCGGCGATGAACAGTTCTTC. As protein: CSAHKTGGGDEQFF.

A word on this clonotype: Mismatch with germline at one junction end may stem from a read error. The chain recombines TRBV11-1 with TRBJ2-7; D gene unclear. This CDR3 is 13 amino acids long. Germline loops: CDR1 SGHAT, CDR2 FQDESV (reference sequence). CDR3 in amino acids: CASNPRLGYEQYF. The CDR3 DNA reads as TGTGCCAGCAACCCGCGTTTGGGCTACGAGCAATACTTC.

About this clonotype itself: At one end the junction does not follow the germline gene, possibly because of a read error. The chain is built from TRBV11-2 and TRBJ1-5, with D unresolved. Germline V gene data show CDR1 as SGHAT and CDR2 as FQNNGV. The CDR3 length is 16 residues. The CDR3 here is CARSLKEGLTNQPQHF. The CDR3 region has the DNA TGTGCCAGGAGCCTAAAAGAGGGTCTGACGAATCAACCCCAGCATTTT.

As regards this clonotype: The junction departs from the called germline gene at one end, perhaps through a read error. This chain links TRBV7-9 with TRBJ1-1; tentative D call: TRBD1 (5 bases). The CDR3 is 14 residues long. Looked up from germline, CDR1 is SEHNR and CDR2 is FQNEAQ (reference sequence). The CDR3 DNA follows: TGTGCTAGCAGCTTAACGGGGGGAAACACTGAAGCTTTCTTT. Amino acids: CASSLTGGNTEAFF.

The CDR3 region is CAIISELYNEQFF. The CDR3 nucleotides read TGTGCCATCATCTCAGAACTATACAATGAGCAGTTCTTC. This chain joins TRBV11-2 and TRBJ2-1, with D unclear. Germline V CDR1 and CDR2: SGHAT, FQNNGV. There are 13 residues in the CDR3. Between the trimmed V and J ends, which lost 10 bases and 4 bases, there was a span of 14 bases.

Notes on this clonotype: Its ends do not fully match the called genes, so a read error is possible. This chain connects TRBV12-3 or TRBV12-4 to TRBJ2-1, with TRBD1 matching 8 bases. CDR3 length: 11 residues. The CDR3 loop reads CTSDRGNAQFF. In DNA form, the CDR3 reads TGTACCAGTGACAGGGGCAATGCGCAGTTCTTC.

V gene TRBV6-1 combines with J gene TRBJ2-3; D unclear. This CDR3 is built from 16 residues. The germline V gene has CDR1 MNHNS and CDR2 SASEGT. V dropped 7 bases and J dropped 0 bases, with 17 bases sitting between them. The CDR3 here is CASIAQQAASTDTQYF. CDR3 DNA: TGTGCCAGCATCGCCCAGCAGGCGGCTAGCACAGATACGCAGTATTTT.

This chain connects TRBV5-1 to TRBJ2-2, with a tentative D call TRBD2 (5 bases). The length of the CDR3 is 16 residues. Germline V lookup: CDR1 SGHRS, CDR2 YFSETQ. V was pared by 3 bases and J by 7 bases, with 19 bases between. The CDR3 nucleotides read TGCGCCAGCAGCTGTGCGGGTAGGGCCCTTGACGGGGAGCTGTTTTTT. It encodes CASSCAGRALDGELFF.

This clonotype showed up just once. The junction does not match germline at one end; this may be a read error. The chain combines TRBV6-5 with TRBJ2-7; 7 bases agree with TRBD1. The germline V gene has CDR1 MNHEY and CDR2 SVGAGI. The CDR3 is made up of 15 amino acids. CDR3 amino acids: CASCPAGTVSYKQYF. As DNA, the CDR3 is TGTGCCAGCTGTCCCGCCGGGACAGTATCCTACAAGCAGTACTTC.

As regards this clonotype: The limits of the CDR3 on the DNA are not certain, so only TCRdb's listed CDR3 is given. The chain employs TRBV7-8 and TRBJ2-7; the D segment call TRBD1 is taken from the table without a DNA check. Termini included, the CDR3 measures 16 amino acids. Per the germline V gene, CDR1 is SGHVS and CDR2 is FQNEAQ. CDR3 in amino acids: CANSLVAQGSYGEQYF.

On this clonotype itself: An end of the junction does not agree with germline; a read error may underlie this. V usage is TRBV29-1 and J usage is TRBJ2-7; D is possibly TRBD1 (5 bases). The CDR3 is made up of 13 amino acids. CDR1 and CDR2 (germline): SQVTM, ANQGSEA. The CDR3 loop reads CSLEQDNSYEQYF. The DNA for the CDR3 is TGCAGCCTTGAACAGGACAATTCATACGAGCAGTACTTC.

The chain employs TRBV5-1 and TRBJ2-7; D gene uncertain. Looked up from germline, CDR1 is SGHRS and CDR2 is YFSETQ. V was cut by 1 base and J by 3 bases, with 8 bases left in between. The CDR3 extends over 13 amino acids. CDR3: CASSLKVNYEQYF. CDR3 in DNA: TGCGCCAGCAGCTTGAAGGTCAACTACGAGCAGTACTTC.

With regard to this clonotype: At one end the junction does not follow the germline gene, possibly because of a read error. This chain connects TRBV6-1 to TRBJ2-3; TRBD2 agrees at 8 bases. Germline V gene lookup returns CDR1 MNHNS and CDR2 SASEGT. The CDR3 has 14 amino acids. CDR3 nucleotide sequence: TGTGCCAGCAGTGCCAGCGGGAGAGGGTATACGCAATATTTT. It yields the protein CASSASGRGYTQYF.

This chain links TRBV7-9 with TRBJ2-1, with D perhaps matching TRBD1 (6 bases). The V and J ends lost 0 bases and 5 bases respectively, with 14 bases between them. This CDR3 region has 16 residues. Per the germline V gene, CDR1 is SEHNR and CDR2 is FQNEAQ (reference sequence). This CDR3 is CASSLAGAVVNNEQFF. The CDR3 nucleotides read TGTGCCAGCAGCTTAGCGGGGGCGGTAGTTAACAATGAGCAGTTCTTC. The full variable domain, in which reference TRBV7-9 and TRBJ2-1 provide the parts outside the CDR3, is DTGVSQNPRHKITKRGQNVTFRCDPISEHNRLYWYRQTLGQGPEFLTYFQNEAQLEKSRLLSDRFSAERPKGSFSTLEIQRTEQGDSAMYLCASSLAGAVVNNEQFFGPGTRLTVL.

On this clonotype itself: This may arise from a read error, as a much more abundant clone is one base away. Here the CDR3 reads CASSEAGGSSKAFF. The CDR3 nucleotides read TGCGCCAGCAGCGAAGCTGGGGGGTCATCTAAAGCTTTCTTT. This chain links TRBV5-1 with TRBJ1-1, with D possibly being TRBD1 (5 bases). In germline, CDR1 is SGHRS, CDR2 YFSETQ. The CDR3 consists of 14 residues. V dropped 4 bases and J dropped 9 bases, with 19 bases sitting between them.

Worth noting for this clonotype: A junction boundary mismatches the germline segment, possibly from a read error. The chain uses TRBV12-3 or TRBV12-4 and TRBJ2-3, with TRBD2 matching over 13 bases. CDR3 size: 15 residues. The CDR3 DNA follows: TGTGCCAGCGCTGGGGGACTAGCGGGACCGAATACACAGTATTTT. Translated, it gives CASAGGLAGPNTQYF.

A single count supports this clonotype. One end of the junction varies from germline; a read error may be responsible. CDR3 amino acids: CSMGAGLGYTGELFF. The CDR3 DNA reads as TGCAGCATGGGGGCGGGGCTAGGTTACACGGGGGAGCTGTTTTTT. The chain links TRBV29-1 to TRBJ2-2; D possibly uses TRBD1 or TRBD2 (6 bases each). Germline loops: CDR1 SQVTM, CDR2 ANQGSEA. This CDR3 has 15 residues.

Remarks on this clonotype: Since the CDR3 does not end with the conserved phenylalanine or tryptophan, this likely comes from a read error. The V call is TRBV12-3 or TRBV12-4, the J call TRBJ1-2; a weak D match, TRBD1 (5 bases). CDR3 length: 15 residues. The CDR3 DNA reads TGTGCCAGCAGTTTCACCGGGGACCCTAACTATGGGTACACCTTA. Translated: CASSFTGDPNYGYTL.

About this clonotype itself: A read error may produce the germline difference seen at one junction end. This rearrangement joins TRBV6-1 to TRBJ2-1; 9 positions agree with TRBD2. Germline CDR1 is MNHNS and CDR2 is SASEGT. The CDR3 runs to 17 residues. The CDR3 loop is CASSDAPSGRSINDQFF. The CDR3, as DNA: TGTGCCAGCAGTGATGCGCCAAGCGGGAGGTCAATCAATGACCAGTTCTTC.

The rearrangement links TRBV29-1 to TRBJ2-7; the D gene is possibly TRBD1 (5 bases). Trimming removed 8 bases at V and 10 bases at J, with 18 bases between. CDR3 length equals 11 residues. CDR1 and CDR2 (germline): SQVTM, ANQGSEA. DNA of the CDR3: TGCAGCACCCTCTTCAGGGCCGACCAGTACTTC. Amino acids: CSTLFRADQYF.

The chain uses TRBV7-9 and TRBJ2-7; D ambiguous. Germline values: CDR1 SEHNR, CDR2 FQNEAQ (reference sequence). Trimming stripped 5 bases from V and 7 bases from J, with 12 bases between. This CDR3 comprises 12 residues. The CDR3 reads CASSMPGKEQYF. The CDR3 region has the DNA TGTGCCAGCAGCATGCCAGGTAAGGAGCAGTACTTC. Full variable domain (remainder filled in from reference TRBV7-9 and TRBJ2-7): DTGVSQNPRHKITKRGQNVTFRCDPISEHNRLYWYRQTLGQGPEFLTYFQNEAQLEKSRLLSDRFSAERPKGSFSTLEIQRTEQGDSAMYLCASSMPGKEQYFGPGTRLTVT.

This clonotype came up many times. The chain recombines TRBV4-2 with TRBJ2-1, with D possibly being TRBD2 (6 bases). The CDR3 has 17 amino acids. Germline V gives CDR1 LGHNA, CDR2 YNFKEQ. The V end lost 1 base, the J end lost 0 bases, and 13 bases lay between the germline ends. The CDR3 coding sequence is TGTGCCAGCAGCCAAGGCGGTAGCGGAGACTCCTACAATGAGCAGTTCTTC. Translation: CASSQGGSGDSYNEQFF.

The chain has TRBV6-5 and TRBJ1-1, with D unresolved. Trimming shortened V by 7 bases and J by 3 bases, and 12 bases separated the two germline ends. Germline V gives CDR1 MNHEY, CDR2 SVGAGI. The CDR3 has 13 amino acids. CDR3 in amino acids: CASKLASYTEAFF. The CDR3 bases are TGTGCCAGCAAACTAGCCAGTTACACTGAAGCTTTCTTT.